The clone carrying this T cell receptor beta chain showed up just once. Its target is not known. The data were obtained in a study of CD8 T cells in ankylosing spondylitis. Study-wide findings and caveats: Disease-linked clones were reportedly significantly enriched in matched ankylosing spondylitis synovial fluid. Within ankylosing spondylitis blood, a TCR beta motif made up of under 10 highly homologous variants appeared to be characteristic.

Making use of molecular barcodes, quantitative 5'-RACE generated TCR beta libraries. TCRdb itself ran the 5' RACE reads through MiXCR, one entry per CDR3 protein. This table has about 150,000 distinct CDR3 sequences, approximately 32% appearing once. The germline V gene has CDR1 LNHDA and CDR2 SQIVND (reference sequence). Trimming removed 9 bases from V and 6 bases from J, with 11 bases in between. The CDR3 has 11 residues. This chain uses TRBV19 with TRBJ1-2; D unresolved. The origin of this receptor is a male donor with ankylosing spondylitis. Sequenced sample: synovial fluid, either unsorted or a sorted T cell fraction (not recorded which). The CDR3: CASRWGDGYTF. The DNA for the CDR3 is TGTGCCAGCAGGTGGGGTGATGGCTACACCTTC.